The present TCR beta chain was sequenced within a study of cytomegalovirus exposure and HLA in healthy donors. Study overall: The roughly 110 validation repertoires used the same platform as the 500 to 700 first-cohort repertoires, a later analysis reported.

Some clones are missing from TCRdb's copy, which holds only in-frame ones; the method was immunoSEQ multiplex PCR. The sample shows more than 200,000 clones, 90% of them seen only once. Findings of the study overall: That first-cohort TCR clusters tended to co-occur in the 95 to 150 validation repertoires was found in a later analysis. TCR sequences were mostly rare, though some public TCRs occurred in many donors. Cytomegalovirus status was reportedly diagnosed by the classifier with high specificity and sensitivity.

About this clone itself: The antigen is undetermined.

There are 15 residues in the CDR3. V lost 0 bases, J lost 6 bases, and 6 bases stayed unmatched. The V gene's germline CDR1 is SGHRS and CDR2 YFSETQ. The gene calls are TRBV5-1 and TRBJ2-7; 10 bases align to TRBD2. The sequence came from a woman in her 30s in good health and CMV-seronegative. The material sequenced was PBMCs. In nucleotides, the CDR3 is TGCGCCAGCAGCTTGGAGGAGGGACTAGCGCTCGAGCAGTACTTC. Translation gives CASSLEEGLALEQYF.